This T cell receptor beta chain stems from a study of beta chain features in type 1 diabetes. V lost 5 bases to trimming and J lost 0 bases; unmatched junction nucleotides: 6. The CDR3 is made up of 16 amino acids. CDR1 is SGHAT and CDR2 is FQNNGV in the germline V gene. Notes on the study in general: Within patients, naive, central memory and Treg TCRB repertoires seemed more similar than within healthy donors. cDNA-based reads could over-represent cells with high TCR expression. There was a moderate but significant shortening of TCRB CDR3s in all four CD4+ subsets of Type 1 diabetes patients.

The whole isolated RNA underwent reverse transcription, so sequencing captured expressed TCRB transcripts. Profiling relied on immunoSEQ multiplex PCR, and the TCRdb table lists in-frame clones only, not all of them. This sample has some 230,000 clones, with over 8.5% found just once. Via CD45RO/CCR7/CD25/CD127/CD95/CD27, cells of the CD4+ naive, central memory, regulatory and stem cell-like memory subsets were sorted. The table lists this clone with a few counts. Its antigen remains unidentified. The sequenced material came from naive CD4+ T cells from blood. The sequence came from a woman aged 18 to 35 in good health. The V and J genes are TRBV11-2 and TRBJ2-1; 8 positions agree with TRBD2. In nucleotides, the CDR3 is TGTGCCAGCAGCCGGGGGGGCGGGAACTCCTACAATGAGCAGTTCTTC. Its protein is CASSRGGGNSYNEQFF.